This note documents a single TCR beta chain sequence. Its antigen remains unknown. The use of a sample-barcoded 5' primer and a J-beta primer mix characterized a second PCR of roughly 7 to 11 cycles. TCRdb used MiXCR to reprocess the 5' RACE reads, holding one entry per CDR3 protein. The table has under 2 million distinct CDR3 sequences, 34% seen once; the top ten hold about 10%. The CDR3 contains 18 residues. Germline V gene lookup returns CDR1 MDHEN and CDR2 SYDVKM. Trimming pared 5 bases from V and 0 bases from J, leaving 21 bases between. The data belong to a study of blood T cells in healthy people across ages. Study-level findings and limits: Age advanced and TCR beta diversity per million T cells fell, roughly linearly.

The material sequenced was blood. This TCR derives from a woman aged 30 to 39 in good health. V gene TRBV28 combines with J gene TRBJ2-3, with D perhaps matching TRBD2 (6 bases). The CDR3 nucleotides are TGTGCCAGCAGTCTATTTGGCCCAAGGGACTTGAGCACAGATACGCAGTATTTT. Translated, it gives CASSLFGPRDLSTDTQYF.